This note documents a single T cell receptor (beta chain) sequence. Antigen: not known. The source of the sample is a study of T cell responses to AZD1222 COVID-19 vaccine. Findings of the study overall: The donor group comprised mostly white British people and more females; the analysis possibly underestimated clonal diversity.

Libraries were prepared by immunoSEQ multiplex PCR; TCRdb keeps only in-frame clonotypes and omits some of them. The sample holds 150,000 to 200,000 clones, 85% to 95% seen once. Germline loops: CDR1 SGHRS, CDR2 YFSETQ. Trimming at V came to 4 bases and at J to 3 bases, leaving 4 bases not matched to a gene. The CDR3 runs 14 residues. The sample was peripheral blood, taken on day 0 of AZD1222 vaccination. This clonotype originated in an adult in good health. This rearrangement joins TRBV5-1 to TRBJ2-5; 9 nucleotides line up with TRBD1. As DNA, the CDR3 is TGCGCCAGCAGCCCCAGGACAGGGGAAGAGACCCAGTACTTC. It yields the protein CASSPRTGEETQYF.